Listed below are T cell receptor beta chains from one sample, sequenced in a study of T cell responses to AZD1222 COVID-19 vaccine. The table came from immunoSEQ multiplex PCR; TCRdb's copy has only in-frame clones and leaves some out. The data show 170,000 or so clones, less than 95% seen once. The material sequenced was peripheral blood, taken on day 0 of AZD1222 vaccination. Every receptor here comes from an adult in good health. The conserved cysteine and the conserved F or W are not part of the CDR3 here.

J gene | V gene | CDR3 protein
TRBJ1-5 | TRBV7-8 | ASSLAGGPQH
TRBJ2-7 | TRBV6-5 | ASSYIWNSYEQY
TRBJ2-2 | TRBV7-2 | ASSTLQHGTGELF
TRBJ2-1 | TRBV5-4 | ASSLVSRGGFYNEQF
TRBJ2-5 | TRBV4-1 | ASGGLQETQY
TRBJ1-2 | TRBV6-2/TRBV6-3 | ASSYGSRDNYGYT
TRBJ1-1 | TRBV6-5 | ASSQGQEPEAF
TRBJ2-5 | TRBV10-1 | ASSGAGDQETQY
TRBJ2-1 | TRBV14 | ASSQVERRTTYNEQF
TRBJ2-2 | TRBV30 | AWSTGGTNTGELF
TRBJ1-3 | TRBV2 | ASSGRFGSSGNTIY
TRBJ1-1 | TRBV5-1 | ASSFGGRTGKDTEAF
TRBJ1-5 | TRBV27 | ASSLDPYSNQPQH
TRBJ1-5 | TRBV30 | AWSEWGINQPQH
TRBJ1-2 | TRBV20-1 | SASKGGADGYT
TRBJ1-5 | TRBV7-8 | ASSSHQGDLGNQPQH